Each of the 15 T cell receptor beta chains below was sequenced from the same sample in a study of cytomegalovirus exposure and HLA in healthy donors (dated by TCRdb to the late 2010s). Receptors were amplified or captured by the immunoSEQ multiplex PCR assay. For the multiplex PCR, a mixture combining 60 forward primers for TCR Vbeta segments and 13 reverse primers for TCR Jbeta segments was used. Drawn from immuneACCESS, this table holds only the in-frame rearrangements with V and J called that TCRdb kept. Clones are partly lost; checked studies trace under half to an unresolved V gene and leave the rest unexplained. Across this sample there are around 180,000 clones, with 65% to 80% seen only once. The ten top clones hold under 0.75% of the sample. The sequenced sample was PBMCs. The source is a woman in her 40s in good health and CMV-seronegative.

This sequence joins TRBV9 and TRBJ2-1, with 9 nucleotides matching TRBD2. The ends lost 1 base at V and 2 bases at J; junction bases unmatched: 7. The CDR3 runs 17 residues. CDR1 is SGDLS and CDR2 is YYNGEE in the germline V gene. The CDR3 reads CASSVFHLAGTYNEQFF. The CDR3 coding sequence is TGTGCCAGCAGCGTATTCCATCTAGCGGGGACCTACAATGAGCAGTTCTTC.

The chain recombines TRBV10-3 with TRBJ2-7, with 7 bases fitting TRBD2. In germline, CDR1 is ENHRY, CDR2 SYGVKD. V trimming: 3 bases; J trimming: 2 bases; junction bases outside the gene matches: 7. The CDR3 has 15 amino acids. In nucleotides, the CDR3 is TGTGCCATCAGTGACTGGGCGGGAGCCACCTACGAGCAGTACTTC. Residues: CAISDWAGATYEQYF.

As concerns this clone: The same CDR3 is also encoded by other DNA sequences in this sample. The V and J genes are TRBV5-1 and TRBJ1-2; weak D call: TRBD1 (5 bases). There are 12 residues in the CDR3. Trimming took off 0 bases at V and 8 bases at J, with 8 bases between the two ends. Germline V gene data show CDR1 as SGHRS and CDR2 as YFSETQ. The CDR3 DNA sequence: TGCGCCAGCAGCTTGGAGGGGCGCGGCTACACCTTC. It encodes CASSLEGRGYTF.

The rearrangement joins TRBV14 to TRBJ2-7; 7 nucleotides align to TRBD2. This CDR3 is built from 15 residues. Germline assignment: CDR1 SGHDN and CDR2 FVKESK. Germline trimming cut 5 bases from V and 0 bases from J; bases unmatched to any gene: 7. The CDR3 reads CASSYQRTSSYEQYF. The DNA for the CDR3 is TGTGCCAGCAGCTACCAACGGACTAGCTCCTACGAGCAGTACTTC.

This clone was found a few times. The rearrangement uses TRBV5-6 and TRBJ1-6; 7 positions agree with TRBD1. Looked up from germline, CDR1 is SGHDT and CDR2 is YYEEEE. This CDR3 contains 15 residues. The V segment lost 0 bases and the J segment 7 bases; nucleotides outside the gene matches: 4. The CDR3 spells CASSLEGRGNSPLHF. CDR3 nucleotide sequence: TGTGCCAGCAGCTTGGAGGGCAGGGGGAATTCACCCCTCCACTTT.

This chain uses TRBV7-9 with TRBJ2-6, with 8 bases that match TRBD1. J was trimmed by 4 bases and V by 0 bases; bases with no gene match: 11. The CDR3 runs to 19 residues. CDR1 and CDR2 (germline): SEHNR, FQNEAQ (reference sequence). As DNA, the CDR3 is TGTGCCAGCAGCTTAGCGCTTGGCAGGGGGCGGGCCGGGGCCAACGTCCTGACTTTC. This translates into CASSLALGRGRAGANVLTF.

Only one count was recorded for this clone. V usage is TRBV7-8 and J usage is TRBJ1-2, with D unresolved. This CDR3 has 14 residues. Germline V CDR1 and CDR2: SGHVS, FQNEAQ. Trimming removed 5 bases at V and 3 bases at J, with 13 bases between. The CDR3 reads CASSERVGDYGYTF. The CDR3 DNA reads as TGTGCCAGCAGCGAGCGGGTTGGGGACTATGGCTACACCTTC.

J is TRBJ1-4 and V is TRBV5-4; 9 bases line up with TRBD1. V trimming: 4 bases; J trimming: 10 bases; junction bases outside the gene matches: 8. CDR3 length: 14 residues. Germline CDR1 reads SGHNT; CDR2 reads YYREEE (reference sequence). DNA for the CDR3: TGTGCCAGCAGCCTGGACAGGGGAATAGGAAAACTGTTTTTT. It codes for CASSLDRGIGKLFF.

This clone occurred once. The chain couples TRBV9 to TRBJ2-1, with 7 bases aligning to TRBD2. Germline V gene sequence: CDR1 SGDLS, CDR2 YYNGEE. After removal of 0 bases from V and 8 bases from J, the junction contained 8 bases not matched to a gene. The CDR3 has 15 amino acids. The CDR3 bases are TGTGCCAGCAGCGTAGGGGCGGGAGAGGGCGATGAGCAGTTCTTC. It encodes CASSVGAGEGDEQFF.

The rearrangement links TRBV7-9 to TRBJ1-2; D is undetermined. Germline values: CDR1 SEHNR, CDR2 FQNEAQ (reference sequence). The CDR3 has 13 residues. Trimming removed 8 bases from V and 3 bases from J, with 13 bases in between. The DNA for the CDR3 is TGTGCCAGCGGGAGAACATCCGACTATGGCTACACCTTC. This translates into CASGRTSDYGYTF.

The DNA for the CDR3 is TGTGCCAGCAGTGGCCGGGACAGGTCGTGGGCTGAAGCTTTCTTT. Translating gives CASSGRDRSWAEAFF. V gene TRBV6-1 combines with J gene TRBJ1-1; TRBD1 matches at 8 bases. The junction had 10 bases not matched to a gene; V was cut back by 4 bases and J by 6 bases. The CDR3 length is 15 residues. Germline CDR1 is MNHNS and CDR2 is SASEGT.

The chain carries TRBV5-1 and TRBJ1-1; D possibly corresponds to TRBD1 (5 bases). With 0 bases removed from V and 3 bases from J, the gap between germline ends came to 9 bases. This CDR3 region has 14 residues. The germline CDR1 and CDR2 sequences are SGHRS and YFSETQ. CDR3 in amino acids: CASSLAVGHTEAFF. DNA of the CDR3: TGCGCCAGCAGCTTGGCCGTGGGGCACACTGAAGCTTTCTTT.

The rearrangement joins TRBV7-9 to TRBJ2-4, with D unclear. Germline loops: CDR1 SEHNR, CDR2 FQNEAQ (reference sequence). V lost 3 bases to trimming and J lost 6 bases, with 9 bases between them. The length of the CDR3 is 13 residues. This chain's CDR3 is CASSLGGGNIQYF. CDR3 bases: TGTGCCAGCAGCTTGGGTGGCGGAAACATTCAGTACTTC. The whole variable domain, filled in from reference TRBV7-9 and TRBJ2-4, reads DTGVSQNPRHKITKRGQNVTFRCDPISEHNRLYWYRQTLGQGPEFLTYFQNEAQLEKSRLLSDRFSAERPKGSFSTLEIQRTEQGDSAMYLCASSLGGGNIQYFGAGTRLSVL.

This clone was picked up one time. The chain has TRBV21-1 and TRBJ2-1; TRBD2, the D gene given by the table, was not confirmed from the DNA. TRBV21-1 is marked as a pseudogene. The CDR3 runs 14 residues. CDR3 loop: CASMLGVSDNEQFF. CDR3 DNA: TGTGCCAGCATGCTCGGGGTTTCGGACAATGAGCAGTTCTTC.

This chain uses TRBV5-1 with TRBJ2-5; 10 nucleotides match TRBD1. CDR3 length equals 15 residues. Germline V gene data show CDR1 as SGHRS and CDR2 as YFSETQ. Trimming took 4 bases from V and 4 from J; bases not matched to a gene: 7. CDR3 sequence (DNA): TGCGCCAGCAGCGGGACAGGGGTGGTAGGAGAGACCCAGTACTTC. Protein product: CASSGTGVVGETQYF.